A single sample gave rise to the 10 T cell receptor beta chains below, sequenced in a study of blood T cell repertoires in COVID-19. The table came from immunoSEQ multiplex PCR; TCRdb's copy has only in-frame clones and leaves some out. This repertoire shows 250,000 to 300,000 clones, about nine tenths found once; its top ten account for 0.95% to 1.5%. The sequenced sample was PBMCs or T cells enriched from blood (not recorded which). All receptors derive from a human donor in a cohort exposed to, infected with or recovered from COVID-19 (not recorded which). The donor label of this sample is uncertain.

CDR3 amino acids: CASSQAQRTSGSETQYF. DNA of the CDR3: TGTGCCAGCAGCCAAGCCCAAAGGACTAGCGGTTCAGAGACCCAGTACTTC. The V call is TRBV3-1 (or the pseudogene TRBV3-2), the J call TRBJ2-5; 10 bases agree with TRBD2. The CDR3 length is 17 residues. CDR1 and CDR2 (germline): LGHDT, YNNKEL (reference sequence). J was trimmed by 4 bases and V by 1 base; bases with no gene match: 9.

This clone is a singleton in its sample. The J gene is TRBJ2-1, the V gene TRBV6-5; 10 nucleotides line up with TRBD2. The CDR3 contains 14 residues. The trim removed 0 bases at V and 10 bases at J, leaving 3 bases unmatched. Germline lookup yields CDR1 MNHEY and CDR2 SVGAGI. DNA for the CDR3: TGTGCCAGCAGTTACTCGAGTAGCGGGGGGGAGCAGTTCTTC. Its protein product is CASSYSSSGGEQFF.

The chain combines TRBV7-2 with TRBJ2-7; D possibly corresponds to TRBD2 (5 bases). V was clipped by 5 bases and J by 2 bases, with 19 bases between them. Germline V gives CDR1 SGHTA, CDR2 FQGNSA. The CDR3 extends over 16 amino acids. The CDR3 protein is CASSSGRLWSAYEQYF. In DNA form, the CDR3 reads TGTGCCAGCAGCAGCGGTCGGTTATGGAGCGCCTACGAGCAGTACTTC.

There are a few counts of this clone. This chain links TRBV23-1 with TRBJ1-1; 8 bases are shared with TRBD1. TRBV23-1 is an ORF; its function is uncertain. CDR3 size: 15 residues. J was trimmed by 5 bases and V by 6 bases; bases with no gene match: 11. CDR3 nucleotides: TGCGCCAGCAGCCCCGCTGGACAGGGAGGAACTGAAGCTTTCTTT. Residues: CASSPAGQGGTEAFF.

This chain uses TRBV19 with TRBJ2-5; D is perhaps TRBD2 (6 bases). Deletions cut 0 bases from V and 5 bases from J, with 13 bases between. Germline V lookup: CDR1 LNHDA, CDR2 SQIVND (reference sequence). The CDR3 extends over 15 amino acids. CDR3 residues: CASSIDGGLGETQYF. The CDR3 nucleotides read TGTGCCAGTAGTATAGATGGGGGGTTGGGGGAGACCCAGTACTTC.

The CDR3 DNA is TGTGCCAGCAGCTGGGAGGGGTCCTACGAGCAGTACTTC. The encoded protein is CASSWEGSYEQYF. The chain carries TRBV5-6 and TRBJ2-7, with 7 bases aligning to TRBD2. After removal of 3 bases from V and 1 base from J, the junction contained 1 base not matched to a gene. Germline CDR1 and CDR2: SGHDT and YYEEEE. The CDR3 totals 13 residues.

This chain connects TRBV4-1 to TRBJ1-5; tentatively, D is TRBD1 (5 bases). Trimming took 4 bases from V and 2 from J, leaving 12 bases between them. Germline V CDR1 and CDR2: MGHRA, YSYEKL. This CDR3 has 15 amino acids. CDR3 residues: CASSLGAQGNQPQHF. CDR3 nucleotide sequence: TGCGCCAGCAGCCTAGGGGCCCAGGGCAATCAGCCCCAGCATTTT.

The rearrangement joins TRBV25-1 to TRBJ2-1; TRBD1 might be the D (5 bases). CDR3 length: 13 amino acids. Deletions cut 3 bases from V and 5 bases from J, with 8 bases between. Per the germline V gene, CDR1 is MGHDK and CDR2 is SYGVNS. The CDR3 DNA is TGTGCCAGCAGTGAGACAGAAAACAATGAGCAGTTCTTC. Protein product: CASSETENNEQFF.

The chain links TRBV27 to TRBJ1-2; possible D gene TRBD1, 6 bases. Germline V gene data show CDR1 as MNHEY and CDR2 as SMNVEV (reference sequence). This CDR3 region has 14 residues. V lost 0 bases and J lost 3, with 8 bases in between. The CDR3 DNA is TGTGCCAGCAGTTTATCGGGGGGGCACTATGGCTACACCTTC. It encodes CASSLSGGHYGYTF.

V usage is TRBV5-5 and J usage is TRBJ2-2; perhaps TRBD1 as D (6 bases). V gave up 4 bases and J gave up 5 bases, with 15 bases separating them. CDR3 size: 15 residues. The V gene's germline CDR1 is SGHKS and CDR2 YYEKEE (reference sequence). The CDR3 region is CASSISTGYTGELFF. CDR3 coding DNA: TGTGCCAGCAGCATTTCAACAGGGTATACCGGGGAGCTGTTTTTT.